A single sample gave rise to the 25 T cell receptor beta chains below, sequenced in a study of blood T cell repertoires in COVID-19. Profiling relied on immunoSEQ multiplex PCR, and the TCRdb table lists in-frame clones only, not all of them. The table includes about 240,000 clones, less than 90% detected once. The specimen sequenced was peripheral blood. Receptor source: a man in his sixties with acute or convalescent COVID-19.

The V call is TRBV19, the J call TRBJ1-1; no firm D call. The CDR3 has 15 residues. The germline V gene encodes CDR1 LNHDA and CDR2 SQIVND (reference sequence). The V gene lost 6 bases and the J gene lost 1 base, with 15 bases spanning the gap. The CDR3 nucleotides read TGTGCCAGTAGGCCTCTTTACGGGTCGAACACTGAAGCTTTCTTT. This encodes CASRPLYGSNTEAFF.

This clone occurred once. This sequence joins TRBV24-1 and TRBJ2-1; 8 positions match TRBD2. This CDR3 region has 16 residues. Germline V gene lookup returns CDR1 KGHDR and CDR2 SFDVKD. The V and J ends lost 2 bases and 2 bases, in that order; junction bases with no gene match: 4. CDR3 nucleotides: TGTGCCACCAGTGATTCCCGGGGGGGGACCTACAATGAGCAGTTCTTC. Its translation is CATSDSRGGTYNEQFF.

The CDR3 loop is CAISESTGINQPQHF. CDR3 bases: TGTGCCATCAGTGAGTCGACGGGGATTAATCAGCCCCAGCATTTT. The chain combines TRBV10-3 with TRBJ1-5; the D is unclear. There are 15 residues in the CDR3. The V end lost 0 bases, the J end lost 4 bases, and 10 bases lay between the germline ends. Per the germline V gene, CDR1 is ENHRY and CDR2 is SYGVKD.

This chain connects TRBV27 to TRBJ2-7; the match to TRBD1 covers 10 bases. Losses at the gene ends were 5 bases for V and 5 bases for J; bases not matched to a gene: 6. The CDR3 contains 14 residues. Per germline, CDR1 MNHEY and CDR2 SMNVEV (reference sequence). The CDR3 here is CASSPDRGRDEQYF. The CDR3 coding sequence is TGTGCCAGCAGTCCGGACAGGGGGAGAGACGAGCAGTACTTC.

The chain links TRBV7-3 to TRBJ2-3; 7 positions match TRBD1. The CDR3 runs to 14 residues. The trim removed 4 bases at V and 1 base at J, leaving 2 bases unmatched. CDR1 and CDR2 (germline): SGHTA, FQGTGA. The CDR3 region has the DNA TGTGCCAGCAGCTATACAGGGGGCACAGATACGCAGTATTTT. The encoded protein is CASSYTGGTDTQYF.

V and J are TRBV4-1 and TRBJ2-1, with 8 bases identical to TRBD1. V dropped 4 bases and J dropped 10; count of bases not matched to a gene: 9. From germline, CDR1 is MGHRA and CDR2 YSYEKL. CDR3 length: 14 residues. The CDR3, as DNA: TGCGCCAGCAGCCCGATACAGGGGGACCGGGAGCAGTTCTTC. It encodes CASSPIQGDREQFF.

The rearrangement uses TRBV29-1 and TRBJ2-5; a possible D gene is TRBD2 (6 bases). The CDR3 spans 10 residues. The V and J ends lost 7 bases and 5 bases respectively, with 8 bases between them. Germline V gives CDR1 SQVTM, CDR2 ANQGSEA. CDR3 amino acids: CSGGEETQYF. CDR3 sequence (DNA): TGCAGCGGGGGGGAGGAGACCCAGTACTTC.

The chain joins TRBV20-1 to TRBJ2-7; a possible D gene is TRBD1 (5 bases). Germline V CDR1 and CDR2: DFQATT, SNEGSKA (reference sequence). This CDR3 has 15 amino acids. V lost 3 bases and J 5 bases, leaving 20 bases between the germline ends. CDR3 sequence reads: CSASGRAGPIHEQYF. The CDR3, as DNA: TGCAGTGCTAGTGGTCGGGCAGGGCCCATCCACGAGCAGTACTTC.

The chain has TRBV5-1 and TRBJ2-2, with TRBD1 as a possible D gene (6 bases). The V gene's germline CDR1 is SGHRS and CDR2 YFSETQ. The V gene lost 4 bases and the J gene lost 7 bases, with 14 bases spanning the gap. The CDR3 consists of 14 residues. The CDR3 DNA reads as TGCGCCAGCAGCCAACAGGGCCCCGTCGGGGAGCTGTTTTTT. It codes for CASSQQGPVGELFF.

The chain is built from TRBV7-2 and TRBJ1-6; unclear D gene. Trimming stripped 6 bases from V and 6 bases from J, with 15 bases between. The CDR3 length is 15 residues. Per the germline V gene, CDR1 is SGHTA and CDR2 is FQGNSA. CDR3 in amino acids: CASSRGRGGNSPLHF. The CDR3 DNA follows: TGTGCCAGCAGTCGCGGGCGGGGTGGTAATTCACCCCTCCACTTT.

V usage is TRBV3-1 (or the pseudogene TRBV3-2) and J usage is TRBJ2-1; 8 nucleotides align to TRBD2. Germline V gene lookup returns CDR1 LGHDT and CDR2 YNNKEL (reference sequence). Trimming cost V 4 bases and J 2 bases; bases outside gene matches: 13. This CDR3 region has 18 residues. The CDR3 nucleotides are TGTGCCAGCAGCCTAAGCCACCCCCCGGGACTAGCCTACAATGAGCAGTTCTTC. It yields the protein CASSLSHPPGLAYNEQFF.

The chain has TRBV7-6 and TRBJ1-6, with 7 bases lining up with TRBD1. The CDR3 has 15 residues. With 4 bases clipped from V and 8 bases from J, the junction kept 8 bases outside the gene matches. Germline V gene data show CDR1 as SGHVS and CDR2 as FNYEAQ. The CDR3 nucleotides read TGTGCCAGCAGCTCTAGGGGGCCCAGGGATTCACCCCTCCACTTT. This encodes CASSSRGPRDSPLHF.

The chain joins TRBV3-1 (or the pseudogene TRBV3-2) to TRBJ1-1; unclear D gene. CDR3 length equals 14 residues. CDR1 LGHDT and CDR2 YNNKEL come from the germline V gene (reference sequence). V lost 1 base and J 3 bases, leaving 9 bases between the germline ends. The CDR3 DNA reads as TGTGCCAGCAGCCAAGGGTCTAAAGACACTGAAGCTTTCTTT. Its translation: CASSQGSKDTEAFF.

This sequence joins TRBV19 and TRBJ2-2, with D hard to call. This CDR3 region has 13 residues. Germline V gene sequence: CDR1 LNHDA, CDR2 SQIVND (reference sequence). Deletions cut 5 bases from V and 4 bases from J, with 8 bases between. The CDR3 sequence is CASSRTTTGELFF. CDR3 coding DNA: TGTGCCAGTAGTCGAACTACCACCGGGGAGCTGTTTTTT.

The chain uses TRBV3-1 (or the pseudogene TRBV3-2) and TRBJ2-7; D is perhaps TRBD1 (5 bases). With 1 base removed from V and 5 bases from J, the gap between germline ends came to 9 bases. Germline V gene data show CDR1 as LGHDT and CDR2 as YNNKEL (reference sequence). There are 13 residues in the CDR3. The CDR3 DNA reads TGTGCCAGCAGCCAAGGACAGCCCCACGAGCAGTACTTC. Its translation is CASSQGQPHEQYF.

V usage is TRBV18 and J usage is TRBJ1-1; the D gene is possibly TRBD1 (6 bases). Germline CDR1 KGHSH, CDR2 LQKENI. V was clipped by 5 bases and J by 3 bases, with 13 bases between them. This CDR3 has 14 residues. The CDR3 spells CASSYQGKDTEAFF. The CDR3 nucleotides are TGTGCCAGCTCATATCAGGGGAAGGACACTGAAGCTTTCTTT. Filled out from reference TRBV18 and TRBJ1-1, the complete variable domain reads NAGVMQNPRHLVRRRGQEARLRCSPMKGHSHVYWYRQLPEEGLKFMVYLQKENIIDESGMPKERFSAEFPKEGPSILRIQQVVRGDSAAYFCASSYQGKDTEAFFGQGTRLTVV.

The chain employs TRBV6-5 and TRBJ1-4; maybe TRBD1 (5 bases). The germline V gene has CDR1 MNHEY and CDR2 SVGAGI. The CDR3 extends over 14 amino acids. Trimming took 6 bases from V and 4 from J, leaving 12 bases between them. The CDR3 protein is CASSDDRSNEKLFF. CDR3 coding DNA: TGTGCCAGCAGCGACGACAGAAGTAATGAAAAACTGTTTTTT.

The chain employs TRBV6-5 and TRBJ1-4; D is ambiguous. The CDR3 has 16 amino acids. V was shortened by 0 bases and J by 0 bases, with 8 bases between the two germline ends. The germline V gene has CDR1 MNHEY and CDR2 SVGAGI. CDR3 residues: CASSYSSLTTNEKLFF. DNA of the CDR3: TGTGCCAGCAGTTACTCGTCTCTTACAACTAATGAAAAACTGTTTTTT.

CDR3 DNA: TGTGCCAGCAGCGGGCTAGCGGGGATATACAATGAGCAGTTCTTC. It encodes CASSGLAGIYNEQFF. This sequence joins TRBV28 and TRBJ2-1; TRBD2 matches at 9 bases. Losses at the gene ends were 6 bases for V and 4 bases for J; bases not matched to a gene: 7. This CDR3 spans 15 amino acids. Germline V gives CDR1 MDHEN, CDR2 SYDVKM.

This rearrangement joins TRBV27 to TRBJ1-5; TRBD1 aligns across 8 bases. The CDR3 runs to 14 residues. Losses at the gene ends were 6 bases for V and 4 bases for J; bases not matched to a gene: 5. Germline loops: CDR1 MNHEY, CDR2 SMNVEV (reference sequence). In DNA form, the CDR3 reads TGTGCCAGCAGCCTACAGGGGGGGAATCAGCCCCAGCATTTT. It translates to CASSLQGGNQPQHF.

CDR3: CASSRQGKGQFF. The CDR3 nucleotides are TGTGCCAGCAGCCGACAGGGGAAGGGGCAGTTCTTC. V is TRBV3-1 (or the pseudogene TRBV3-2) and J is TRBJ2-1, with 8 nucleotides matching TRBD1. CDR3 length: 12 amino acids. CDR1 is LGHDT and CDR2 is YNNKEL in the germline V gene (reference sequence). With 4 bases clipped from V and 12 bases from J, the junction kept 5 bases outside the gene matches.

The V and J genes are TRBV11-3 and TRBJ1-1; 10 nucleotides line up with TRBD1. Germline loops: CDR1 SGHNT, CDR2 YENEEA. This CDR3 is built from 14 residues. V was clipped by 5 bases and J by 5 bases; unmatched bases: 5. The CDR3 DNA sequence: TGTGCCAGCAGCGCGACAGGGGGCGCGACTGAAGCTTTCTTT. It codes for CASSATGGATEAFF.

The J gene is TRBJ1-6, the V gene TRBV25-1, with TRBD1 matching 8 bases. This CDR3 spans 15 amino acids. Germline loops: CDR1 MGHDK, CDR2 SYGVNS. V dropped 5 bases and J dropped 10; count of bases not matched to a gene: 10. CDR3 nucleotide sequence: TGTGCCAGCAGTCGTGCAGGGGGCGCCGAGTCACCCCTCCACTTT. The encoded protein is CASSRAGGAESPLHF.

This chain links TRBV27 with TRBJ1-1, with TRBD1 identical over 9 bases. The CDR3 sequence is 17 residues long. Germline-derived CDR1 and CDR2 are MNHEY and SMNVEV (reference sequence). V was pared by 4 bases and J by 4 bases, with 13 bases of the junction left unmatched. CDR3 loop: CASSSPQGAGRSTEAFF. The CDR3 coding sequence is TGTGCCAGCAGTTCTCCACAGGGGGCCGGCCGAAGCACTGAAGCTTTCTTT.

The rearrangement uses TRBV4-2 and TRBJ2-2; possible D gene TRBD2, 7 bases. The CDR3 is 16 amino acids. The germline CDR1 and CDR2 sequences are LGHNA and YNFKEQ. V was pared by 1 base and J by 2 bases, with 11 bases between. The CDR3 is CASSQGAGANTGELFF. CDR3 DNA sequence: TGTGCCAGCAGCCAAGGTGCGGGGGCTAACACCGGGGAGCTGTTTTTT.